The rows below give T cell receptor beta chains drawn from one sample of a study of OX40 agonist ivuxolimab in advanced cancers. Some clones are missing from TCRdb's copy, which holds only in-frame ones; the method was immunoSEQ multiplex PCR. The repertoire consists of tens of thousands of clones, with about 85% occurring once and the leading ten covering roughly 16%. The sequencing used CD4+ or CD8+ T cells sorted from blood, collected in a trial of the OX40 agonist ivuxolimab. These receptors all come from an adult with an advanced solid tumor such as melanoma, head and neck, liver or kidney cancer. Each CDR3 is given with its conserved first and last residue. The order of the fields is V gene, J gene, clone size, D gene, CDR3 DNA, CDR3 protein. D genes are given only for firm matches. Expanded clones are given a class, and other clones once, few, many or no size at all.

>TRBV6-1|TRBJ2-3|-|TRBD1
TGTGCCAGCAGTGAAGGCGAAGGGGGCGCAGATACGCAGTATTTT
CASSEGEGGADTQYF
>TRBV11-2|TRBJ2-1|-|-
TGTGCCAGCAGCCCCTGGGTACGGAATGAGCAGTTCTTC
CASSPWVRNEQFF
>TRBV25-1|TRBJ1-1|few|-
TGTGCCAGCAGCGAGCCGGGACTTATGAACACTGAAGCTTTCTTT
CASSEPGLMNTEAFF
>TRBV5-5|TRBJ1-2|-|TRBD1
TGTGCCAGCAGCTCCCGGGTGGGGACAGAAACCTATGGCTACACCTTC
CASSSRVGTETYGYTF
>TRBV18|TRBJ2-5|-|-
TGTGCCAGCTCACCCCCGGTTGGAGAGACCCAGTACTTC
CASSPPVGETQYF
>TRBV28|TRBJ2-7|-|-
TGTGCCAGCAGTTTACAGTGGCGCGAGCAGTACTTC
CASSLQWREQYF
>TRBV28|TRBJ1-2|few|-
TGTGCCAGCAGTTTACCCTCCGGGAAGGCACACTATGGCTACACCTTC
CASSLPSGKAHYGYTF
>TRBV2|TRBJ1-5|few|-
TGTGCCAGCAAAAGAGAGGACAGTCCCCAGCATTTT
CASKREDSPQHF
>TRBV29-1|TRBJ2-3|few|TRBD1
TGCAGCGTTAAGGGGACAGGGGGCGAAGATACGCAGTATTTT
CSVKGTGGEDTQYF
>TRBV6-5|TRBJ2-1|-|-
TGTGCCAGCAAGCCAGAGAGCTCCTACAATGAGCAGTTCTTC
CASKPESSYNEQFF
>TRBV7-9|TRBJ2-7|-|-
TGTGCCAGCAGCATCCCGACAGACTCCTACGAGCAGTACTTC
CASSIPTDSYEQYF
>TRBV18|TRBJ2-7|-|TRBD2
TGTGCCAGCTCACCCAAGCGGGAGGGCTCATCCTACGAGCAGTACTTC
CASSPKREGSSYEQYF